This T cell receptor beta chain comes out of a study of ipilimumab plus nivolumab after autologous stem cell transplantation. Checkpoint therapy with ipilimumab 1 mg/kg began 14 to 28 days after transplant. Through week 26, nivolumab 3 mg/kg IV was given weeks 1, 4, 7, 10, then biweekly. Libraries were prepared by immunoSEQ multiplex PCR; TCRdb keeps only in-frame clonotypes and omits some of them. The sample lists just over 40,000 clones; 92% were seen once. Germline CDR1 and CDR2: SGHAT and FQNNGV. The CDR3 length is 15 residues. J gave up 10 bases and V 1 base, and 9 bases lay outside the gene matches.

The sequencing used PBMCs, collected in a trial of ipilimumab plus nivolumab as post-transplant consolidation. The V and J genes are TRBV11-2 and TRBJ2-1, with 8 bases matching TRBD1. This receptor was obtained from a male donor with multiple myeloma. The CDR3 DNA follows: TGTGCCAGCAGCTTAGCCGGACAGGGAGCAAGAGAGCAGTTCTTC. Protein sequence: CASSLAGQGAREQFF.